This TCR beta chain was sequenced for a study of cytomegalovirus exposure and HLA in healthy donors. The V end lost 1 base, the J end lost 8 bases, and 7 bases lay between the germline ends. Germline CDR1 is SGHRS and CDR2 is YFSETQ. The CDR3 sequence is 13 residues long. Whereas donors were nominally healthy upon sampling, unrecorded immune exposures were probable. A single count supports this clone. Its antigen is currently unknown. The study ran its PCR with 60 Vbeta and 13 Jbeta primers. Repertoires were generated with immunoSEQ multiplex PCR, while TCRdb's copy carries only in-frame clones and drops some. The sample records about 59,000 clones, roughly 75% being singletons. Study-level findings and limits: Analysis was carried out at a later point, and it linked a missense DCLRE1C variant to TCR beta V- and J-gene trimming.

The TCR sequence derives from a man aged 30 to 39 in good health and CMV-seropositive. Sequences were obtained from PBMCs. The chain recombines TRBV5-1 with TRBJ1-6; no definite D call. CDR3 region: CASSLSLDSPLHF. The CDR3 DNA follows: TGCGCCAGCAGCTTGAGCCTGGATTCACCCCTCCACTTT.